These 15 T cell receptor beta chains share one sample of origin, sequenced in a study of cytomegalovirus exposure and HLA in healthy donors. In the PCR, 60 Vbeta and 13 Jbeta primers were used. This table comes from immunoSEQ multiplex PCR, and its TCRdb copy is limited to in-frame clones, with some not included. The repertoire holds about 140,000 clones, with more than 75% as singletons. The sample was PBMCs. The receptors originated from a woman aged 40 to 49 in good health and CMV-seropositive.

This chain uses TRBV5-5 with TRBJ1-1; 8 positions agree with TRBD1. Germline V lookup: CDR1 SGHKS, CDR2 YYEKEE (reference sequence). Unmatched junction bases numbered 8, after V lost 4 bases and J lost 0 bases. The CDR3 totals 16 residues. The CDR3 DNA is TGTGCCAGCAGCCGATGGGGACAGGCCATGAACACTGAAGCTTTCTTT. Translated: CASSRWGQAMNTEAFF.

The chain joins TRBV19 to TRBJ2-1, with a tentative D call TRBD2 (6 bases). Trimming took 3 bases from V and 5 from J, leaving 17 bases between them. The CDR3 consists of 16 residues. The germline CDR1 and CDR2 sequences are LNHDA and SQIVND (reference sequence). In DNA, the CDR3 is TGTGCCAGTAGTATGGAGGGTCCTCAATGGAACAATGAGCAGTTCTTC. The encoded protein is CASSMEGPQWNNEQFF.

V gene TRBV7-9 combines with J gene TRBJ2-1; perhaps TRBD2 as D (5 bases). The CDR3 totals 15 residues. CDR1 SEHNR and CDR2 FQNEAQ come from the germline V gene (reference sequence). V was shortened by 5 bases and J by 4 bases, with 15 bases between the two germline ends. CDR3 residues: CASSPSGIRYNEQFF. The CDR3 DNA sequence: TGTGCCAGCAGCCCGAGCGGAATCAGATACAATGAGCAGTTCTTC.

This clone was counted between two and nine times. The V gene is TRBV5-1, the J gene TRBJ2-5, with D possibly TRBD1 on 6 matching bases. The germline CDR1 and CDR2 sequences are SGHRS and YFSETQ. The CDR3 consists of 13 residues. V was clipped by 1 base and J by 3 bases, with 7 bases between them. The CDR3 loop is CASSLSGEETQYF. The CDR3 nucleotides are TGCGCCAGCAGCTTGTCAGGGGAAGAGACCCAGTACTTC.

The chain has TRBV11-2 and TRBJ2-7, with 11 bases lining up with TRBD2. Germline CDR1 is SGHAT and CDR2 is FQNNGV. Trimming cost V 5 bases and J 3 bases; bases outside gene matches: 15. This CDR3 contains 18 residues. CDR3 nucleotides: TGTGCCAGCAGCGCATGCCCGCGGAGACTAGCGGGGTGCTACGAGCAGTACTTC. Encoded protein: CASSACPRRLAGCYEQYF.

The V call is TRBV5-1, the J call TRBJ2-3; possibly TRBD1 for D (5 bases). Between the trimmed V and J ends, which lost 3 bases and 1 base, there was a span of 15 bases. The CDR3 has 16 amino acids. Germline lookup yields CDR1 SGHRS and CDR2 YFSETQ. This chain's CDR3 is CASSSGIDLGTDTQYF. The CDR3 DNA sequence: TGCGCCAGCAGCTCAGGGATAGACTTGGGCACAGATACGCAGTATTTT.

The CDR3 DNA follows: TGTGCCAGCAGCCCAGCCCCCGGGACAAATACCGGGGAGCTGTTTTTT. Protein product: CASSPAPGTNTGELFF. V is TRBV11-2 and J is TRBJ2-2; maybe TRBD1 (6 bases). The CDR3 is made up of 16 amino acids. Deletions cut 5 bases from V and 5 bases from J, with 18 bases between. Per germline, CDR1 SGHAT and CDR2 FQNNGV. Complete variable domain (other parts from reference TRBV11-2 and TRBJ2-2): EAGVAQSPRYKIIEKRQSVAFWCNPISGHATLYWYQQILGQGPKLLIQFQNNGVVDDSQLPKDRFSAERLKGVDSTLKIQPAKLEDSAVYLCASSPAPGTNTGELFFGEGSRLTVL.

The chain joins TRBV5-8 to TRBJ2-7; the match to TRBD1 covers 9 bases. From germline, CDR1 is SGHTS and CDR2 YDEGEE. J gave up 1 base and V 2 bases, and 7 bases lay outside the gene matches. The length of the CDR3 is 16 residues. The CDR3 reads CASSFNPGQGSYEQYF. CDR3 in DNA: TGTGCCAGCAGCTTCAACCCGGGACAGGGATCCTACGAGCAGTACTTC.

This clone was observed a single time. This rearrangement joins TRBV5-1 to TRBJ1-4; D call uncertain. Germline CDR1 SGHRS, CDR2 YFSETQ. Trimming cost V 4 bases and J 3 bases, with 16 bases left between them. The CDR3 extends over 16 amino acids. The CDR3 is CASSRGFPRANEKLFF. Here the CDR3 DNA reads TGCGCCAGCAGCCGAGGGTTCCCTCGGGCTAATGAAAAACTGTTTTTT.

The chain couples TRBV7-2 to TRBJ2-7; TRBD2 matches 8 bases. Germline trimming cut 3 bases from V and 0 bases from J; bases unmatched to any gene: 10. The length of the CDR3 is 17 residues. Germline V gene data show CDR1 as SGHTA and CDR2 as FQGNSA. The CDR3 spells CASSFGTTSGISYEQYF. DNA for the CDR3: TGTGCCAGCAGCTTTGGGACTACTAGCGGAATCTCCTACGAGCAGTACTTC.

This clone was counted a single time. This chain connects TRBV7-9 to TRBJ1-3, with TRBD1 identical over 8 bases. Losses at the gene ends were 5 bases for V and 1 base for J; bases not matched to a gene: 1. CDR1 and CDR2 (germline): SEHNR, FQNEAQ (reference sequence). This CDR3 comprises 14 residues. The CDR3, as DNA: TGTGCCAGCAGCAACAGGGGGTCTGGAAACACCATATATTTT. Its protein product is CASSNRGSGNTIYF. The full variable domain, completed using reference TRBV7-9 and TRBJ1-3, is DTGVSQNPRHKITKRGQNVTFRCDPISEHNRLYWYRQTLGQGPEFLTYFQNEAQLEKSRLLSDRFSAERPKGSFSTLEIQRTEQGDSAMYLCASSNRGSGNTIYFGEGSWLTVV.

CDR3 protein: CAGQAYSNQPQHF. The CDR3 DNA sequence: TGTGCTGGGCAGGCTTATAGCAATCAGCCCCAGCATTTT. The chain couples TRBV7-7 to TRBJ1-5; D is ambiguous. Looked up from germline, CDR1 is SSHAT and CDR2 is FNYEAQ (reference sequence). The CDR3 length is 13 residues.

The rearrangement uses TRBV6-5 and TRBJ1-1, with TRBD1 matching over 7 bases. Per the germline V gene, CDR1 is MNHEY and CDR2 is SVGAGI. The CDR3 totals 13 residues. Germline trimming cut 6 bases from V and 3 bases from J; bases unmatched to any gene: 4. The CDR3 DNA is TGTGCCAGCAGCCGGGACAGCTACACTGAAGCTTTCTTT. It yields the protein CASSRDSYTEAFF.

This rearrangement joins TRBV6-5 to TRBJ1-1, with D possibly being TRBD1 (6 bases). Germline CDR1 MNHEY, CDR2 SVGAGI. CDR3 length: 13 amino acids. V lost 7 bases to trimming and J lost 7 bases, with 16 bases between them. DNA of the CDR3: TGTGCCAGCATCCACACAGGGTCCCTTGAAGCTTTCTTT. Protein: CASIHTGSLEAFF.

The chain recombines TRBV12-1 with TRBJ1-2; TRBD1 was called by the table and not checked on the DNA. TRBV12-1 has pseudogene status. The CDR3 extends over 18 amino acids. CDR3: CASSPWPSDRGPPMSYTF. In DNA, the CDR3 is TGTGCCAGCAGCCCCTGGCCATCCGACAGGGGACCTCCTATGAGCTACACCTTC.